This TCR beta chain stems from a study of cytomegalovirus exposure and HLA in healthy donors. Study-level results: Earlier analysis looked at TCR beta V segments, and most were productive about 87% or about 30% of the time.

There were likely unrecorded immune exposures, though donors were nominally healthy when sampled. PCR used 60 Vbeta primers and 13 Jbeta primers. Only in-frame clones appear in the TCRdb table, and some are missing; sequencing was by immunoSEQ multiplex PCR. The sample yields under 85,000 clones, over 70% seen once. V was pared by 3 bases and J by 5 bases, with 19 bases between. Germline V gene data show CDR1 as SGHNT and CDR2 as YENEEA. The CDR3 contains 16 residues. Turning to this clone: The target antigen is unknown.

This TCR was recovered from a woman aged 40-49 years in good health and CMV-seropositive. V gene TRBV11-3 combines with J gene TRBJ1-1, with D perhaps TRBD1 (6 bases). The source material was PBMCs. The CDR3 nucleotides read TGTGCCAGCAGCTTCCCACTCCCGACAGGCCGAACTGAAGCTTTCTTT. Protein: CASSFPLPTGRTEAFF.